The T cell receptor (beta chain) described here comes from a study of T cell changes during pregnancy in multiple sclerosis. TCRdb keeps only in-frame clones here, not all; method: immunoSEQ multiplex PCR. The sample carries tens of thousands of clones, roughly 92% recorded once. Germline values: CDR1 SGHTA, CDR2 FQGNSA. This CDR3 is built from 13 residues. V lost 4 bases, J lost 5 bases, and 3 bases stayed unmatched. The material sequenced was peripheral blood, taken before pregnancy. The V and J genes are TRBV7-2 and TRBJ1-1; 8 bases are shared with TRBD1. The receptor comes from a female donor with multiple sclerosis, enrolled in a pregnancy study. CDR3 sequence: CASSSWTGTEAFF. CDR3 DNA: TGTGCCAGCAGCTCCTGGACAGGGACTGAAGCTTTCTTT.